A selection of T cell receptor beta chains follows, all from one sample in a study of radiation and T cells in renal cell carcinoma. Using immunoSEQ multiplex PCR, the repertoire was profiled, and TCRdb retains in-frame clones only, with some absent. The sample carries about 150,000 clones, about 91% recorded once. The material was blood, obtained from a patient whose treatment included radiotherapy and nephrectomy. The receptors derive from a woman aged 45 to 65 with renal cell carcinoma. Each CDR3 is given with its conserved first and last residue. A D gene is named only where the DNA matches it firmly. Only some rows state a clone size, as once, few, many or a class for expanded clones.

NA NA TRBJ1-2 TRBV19 CASSIDGVRGGYTF TGTGCCAGTAGTATAGACGGGGTCCGGGGGGGCTACACCTTC
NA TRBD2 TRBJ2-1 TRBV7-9 CASSPRLAGVSNLQFF TGTGCCAGCAGCCCGAGACTAGCGGGGGTTTCCAACCTGCAGTTCTTC
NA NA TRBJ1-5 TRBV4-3 CASSQDYGQNNQPQHF TGCGCCAGCAGCCAAGACTACGGACAGAACAATCAGCCCCAGCATTTT
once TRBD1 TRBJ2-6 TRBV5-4 CASSLGQDVLTF TGTGCCAGCAGCTTAGGACAGGACGTCCTGACTTTC
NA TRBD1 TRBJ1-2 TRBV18 CASSPQGAGGYTF TGTGCCAGCTCACCCCAGGGGGCTGGAGGCTACACCTTC
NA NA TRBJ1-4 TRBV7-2 CASSQAGEEKLFF TGTGCCAGCAGTCAAGCAGGGGAAGAAAAACTGTTTTTT
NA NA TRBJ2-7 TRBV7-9 CASSFPGPQGEQYF TGTGCCAGCAGCTTTCCCGGACCCCAGGGGGAGCAGTACTTC
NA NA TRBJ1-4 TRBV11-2 CASSFWAGFTTNEKLFF TGTGCCAGCAGCTTTTGGGCAGGTTTTACAACTAATGAAAAACTGTTTTTT
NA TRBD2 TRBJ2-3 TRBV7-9 CASSLELAGDDTQYF TGTGCCAGCAGCTTAGAACTAGCGGGGGATGATACGCAGTATTTT
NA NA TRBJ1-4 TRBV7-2 CASSLGAGNEKLFF TGTGCCAGCAGCTTAGGAGCTGGTAATGAAAAACTGTTTTTT
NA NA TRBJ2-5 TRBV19 CASRPGEKETQYF TGTGCCAGTAGGCCAGGGGAGAAAGAGACCCAGTACTTC
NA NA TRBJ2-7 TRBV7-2 CASSLPGYEQYF TGTGCCAGCAGCTTACCAGGGTACGAGCAGTACTTC
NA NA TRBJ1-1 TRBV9 CASSPHGATNTEAFF TGTGCCAGCAGCCCCCATGGAGCCACGAACACTGAAGCTTTCTTT
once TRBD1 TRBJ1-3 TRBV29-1 CSVEDRGPGNTIYF TGCAGCGTTGAAGACAGGGGGCCTGGAAACACCATATATTTT
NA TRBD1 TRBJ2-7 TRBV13 CASSFRGQGASEQYF TGTGCCAGCAGCTTTAGAGGACAGGGGGCTTCCGAGCAGTACTTC